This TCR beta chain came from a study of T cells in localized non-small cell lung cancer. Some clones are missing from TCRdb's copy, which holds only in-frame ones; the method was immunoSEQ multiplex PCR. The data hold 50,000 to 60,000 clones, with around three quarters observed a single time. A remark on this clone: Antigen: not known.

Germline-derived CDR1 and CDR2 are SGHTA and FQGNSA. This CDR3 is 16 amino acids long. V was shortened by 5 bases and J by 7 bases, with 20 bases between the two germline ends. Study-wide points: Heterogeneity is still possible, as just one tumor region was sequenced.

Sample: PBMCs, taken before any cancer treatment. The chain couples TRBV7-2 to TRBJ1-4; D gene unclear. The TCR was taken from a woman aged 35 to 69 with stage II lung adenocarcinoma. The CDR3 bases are TGTGCCAGCAGCGTACGTGGTTCTCCTTTGGGTGAAAAACTGTTTTTT. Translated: CASSVRGSPLGEKLFF.